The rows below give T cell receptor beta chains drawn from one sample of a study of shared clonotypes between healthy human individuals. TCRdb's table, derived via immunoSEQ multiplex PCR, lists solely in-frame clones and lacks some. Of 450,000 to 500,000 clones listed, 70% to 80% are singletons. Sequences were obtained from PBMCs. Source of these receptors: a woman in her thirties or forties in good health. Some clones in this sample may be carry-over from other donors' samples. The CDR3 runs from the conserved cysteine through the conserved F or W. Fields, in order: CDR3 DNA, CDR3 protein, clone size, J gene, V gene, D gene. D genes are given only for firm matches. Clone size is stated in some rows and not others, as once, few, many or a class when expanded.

CDR3 DNA: TGTGCCAGCAGTCCGAATCTTTTGAACACTGAAGCTTTCTTT; CDR3 protein: CASSPNLLNTEAFF; clone size: few; J gene: TRBJ1-1; V gene: TRBV7-2; D gene: NA
CDR3 DNA: TGTGCCAGCAGTCCGACAGGGACCTATGGCTACACCTTC; CDR3 protein: CASSPTGTYGYTF; clone size: NA; J gene: TRBJ1-2; V gene: TRBV28; D gene: TRBD1
CDR3 DNA: TGTGCCAGCAGCTCGGTGAGGGGTTCCTCCTACGAGCAGTACTTC; CDR3 protein: CASSSVRGSSYEQYF; clone size: NA; J gene: TRBJ2-7; V gene: TRBV11-2; D gene: NA
CDR3 DNA: TGTGCCAGCAGCTTGGATAGCGGGGACTACAATGAGCAGTTCTTC; CDR3 protein: CASSLDSGDYNEQFF; clone size: NA; J gene: TRBJ2-1; V gene: TRBV11-3; D gene: TRBD2
CDR3 DNA: TGTGCCAGCCAACCCCGGGGAATGGATGAAAAACTGTTTTTT; CDR3 protein: CASQPRGMDEKLFF; clone size: once; J gene: TRBJ1-4; V gene: TRBV6-6; D gene: NA
CDR3 DNA: TGTGCCAGCTCACAAGGACAGGGAACGGAAGCTTTCTTT; CDR3 protein: CASSQGQGTEAFF; clone size: NA; J gene: TRBJ1-1; V gene: TRBV18; D gene: TRBD1
CDR3 DNA: TGTGCCAGCAGCGCCGCATCGAAGAACACTGAAGCTTTCTTT; CDR3 protein: CASSAASKNTEAFF; clone size: NA; J gene: TRBJ1-1; V gene: TRBV9; D gene: NA
CDR3 DNA: TGTGCCAGCAGTGCCCCTTGGGGGGAGGGCCACTACAATGAGCAGTTCTTC; CDR3 protein: CASSAPWGEGHYNEQFF; clone size: NA; J gene: TRBJ2-1; V gene: TRBV6-4; D gene: TRBD2
CDR3 DNA: TGCGCCAGCAGCCAAGGACAGGGGTTCGAGGAGCAGTACTTC; CDR3 protein: CASSQGQGFEEQYF; clone size: NA; J gene: TRBJ2-7; V gene: TRBV4-1; D gene: TRBD1
CDR3 DNA: TGTGCCTGGAGTGTTGGGAGGAGCGGGGGATACGAGCAGTACTTC; CDR3 protein: CAWSVGRSGGYEQYF; clone size: NA; J gene: TRBJ2-7; V gene: TRBV30; D gene: TRBD2
CDR3 DNA: TGTGCCTGGGGACAGGGCGGGTACGAGCAGTACTTC; CDR3 protein: CAWGQGGYEQYF; clone size: NA; J gene: TRBJ2-7; V gene: TRBV30; D gene: TRBD1